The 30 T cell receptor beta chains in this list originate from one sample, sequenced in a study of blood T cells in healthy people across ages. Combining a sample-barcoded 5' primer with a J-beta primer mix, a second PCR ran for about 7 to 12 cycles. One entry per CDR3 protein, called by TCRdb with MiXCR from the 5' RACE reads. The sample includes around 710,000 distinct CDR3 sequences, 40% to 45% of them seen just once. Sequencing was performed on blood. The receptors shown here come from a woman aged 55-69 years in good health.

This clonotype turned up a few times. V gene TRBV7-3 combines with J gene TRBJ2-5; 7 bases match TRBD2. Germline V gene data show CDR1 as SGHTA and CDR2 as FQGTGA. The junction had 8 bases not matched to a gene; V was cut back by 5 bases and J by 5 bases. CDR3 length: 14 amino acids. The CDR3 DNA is TGTGCCAGCAGCATCGGGGGGTACGGGGAGACCCAGTACTTC. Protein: CASSIGGYGETQYF.

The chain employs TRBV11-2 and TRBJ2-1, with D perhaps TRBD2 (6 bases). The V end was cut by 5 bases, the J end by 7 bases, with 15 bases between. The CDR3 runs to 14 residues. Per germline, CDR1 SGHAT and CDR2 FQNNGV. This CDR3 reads CASSKEGLWNEQFF. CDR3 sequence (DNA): TGTGCCAGCAGCAAGGAGGGTCTTTGGAATGAGCAGTTCTTC.

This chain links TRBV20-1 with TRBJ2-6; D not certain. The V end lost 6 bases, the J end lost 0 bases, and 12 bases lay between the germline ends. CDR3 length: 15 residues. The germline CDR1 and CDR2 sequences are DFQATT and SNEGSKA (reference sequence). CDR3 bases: TGCAGTGCAAGGACGGCGAGCTCTGGGGCCAACGTCCTGACTTTC. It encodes CSARTASSGANVLTF.

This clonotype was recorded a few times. The CDR3 loop is CASSQAGGYPDTQYF. The DNA of the CDR3 is TGTGCCAGCAGCCAAGCGGGAGGCTACCCAGATACGCAGTATTTT. V gene TRBV14 combines with J gene TRBJ2-3, with 7 bases aligning to TRBD2. CDR3 length equals 15 residues. The V segment lost 1 base and the J segment 4 bases; nucleotides outside the gene matches: 5. The V gene's germline CDR1 is SGHDN and CDR2 FVKESK.

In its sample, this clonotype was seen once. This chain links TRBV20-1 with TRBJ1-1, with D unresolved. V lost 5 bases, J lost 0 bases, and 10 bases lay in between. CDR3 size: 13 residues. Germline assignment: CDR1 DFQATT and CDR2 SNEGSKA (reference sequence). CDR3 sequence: CSAQDALNTEAFF. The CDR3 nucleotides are TGCAGTGCTCAGGACGCTTTGAACACTGAAGCTTTCTTT.

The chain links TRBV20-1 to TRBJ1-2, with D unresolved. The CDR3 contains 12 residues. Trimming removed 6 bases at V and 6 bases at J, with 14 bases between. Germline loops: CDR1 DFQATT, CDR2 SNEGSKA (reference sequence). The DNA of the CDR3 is TGCAGTGCGCGGAGGGTGGTTAATGGCTACACCTTC. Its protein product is CSARRVVNGYTF.

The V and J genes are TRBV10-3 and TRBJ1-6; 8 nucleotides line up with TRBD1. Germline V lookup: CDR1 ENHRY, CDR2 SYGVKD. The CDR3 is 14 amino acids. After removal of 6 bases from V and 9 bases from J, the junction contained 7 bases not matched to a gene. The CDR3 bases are TGTGCCATCAGACCGACAGGGGAGGTTTCACCCCTCCACTTT. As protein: CAIRPTGEVSPLHF.

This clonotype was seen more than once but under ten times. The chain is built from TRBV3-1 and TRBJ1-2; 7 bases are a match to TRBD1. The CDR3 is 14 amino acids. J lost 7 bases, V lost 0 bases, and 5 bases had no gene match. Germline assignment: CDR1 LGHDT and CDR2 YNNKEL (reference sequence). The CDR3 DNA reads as TGTGCCAGCAGCCAAGATTCTCAGGGGGGTGGCTACACCTTC. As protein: CASSQDSQGGGYTF.

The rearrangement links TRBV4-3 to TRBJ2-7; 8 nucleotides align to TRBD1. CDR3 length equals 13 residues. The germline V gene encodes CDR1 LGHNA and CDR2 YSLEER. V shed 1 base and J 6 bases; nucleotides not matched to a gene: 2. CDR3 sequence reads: CASSQGQGIEQYF. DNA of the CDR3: TGCGCCAGCAGCCAAGGACAGGGGATCGAGCAGTACTTC.

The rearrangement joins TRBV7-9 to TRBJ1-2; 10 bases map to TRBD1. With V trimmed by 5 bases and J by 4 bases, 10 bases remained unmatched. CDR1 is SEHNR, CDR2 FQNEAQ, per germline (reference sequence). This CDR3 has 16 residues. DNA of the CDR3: TGTGCCAGCAGCCTCGGGACAGGGGTAATCGGCTATGGCTACACCTTC. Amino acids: CASSLGTGVIGYGYTF.

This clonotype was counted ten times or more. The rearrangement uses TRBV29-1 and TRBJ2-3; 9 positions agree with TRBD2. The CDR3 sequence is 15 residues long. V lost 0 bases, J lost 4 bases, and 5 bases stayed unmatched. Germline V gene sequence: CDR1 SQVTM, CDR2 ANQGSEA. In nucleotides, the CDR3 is TGCAGCGTTGAAGACGCGGGAGGGCAAGCAGATACGCAGTATTTT. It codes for CSVEDAGGQADTQYF.

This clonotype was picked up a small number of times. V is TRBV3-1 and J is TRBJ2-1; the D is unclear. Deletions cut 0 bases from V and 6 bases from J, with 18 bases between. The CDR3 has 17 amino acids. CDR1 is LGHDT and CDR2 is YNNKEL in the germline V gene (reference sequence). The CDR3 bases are TGTGCCAGCAGCCAAGAATTTTTGACCGGTCGGGTCAATGAGCAGTTCTTC. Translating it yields CASSQEFLTGRVNEQFF.

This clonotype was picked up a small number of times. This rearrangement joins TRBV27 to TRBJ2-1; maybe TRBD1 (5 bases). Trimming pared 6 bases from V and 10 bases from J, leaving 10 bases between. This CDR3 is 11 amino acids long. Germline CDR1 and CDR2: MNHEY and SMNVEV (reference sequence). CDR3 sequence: CASRQAGEQFF. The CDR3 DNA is TGTGCCAGCAGACAGGCTGGAGAGCAGTTCTTC.

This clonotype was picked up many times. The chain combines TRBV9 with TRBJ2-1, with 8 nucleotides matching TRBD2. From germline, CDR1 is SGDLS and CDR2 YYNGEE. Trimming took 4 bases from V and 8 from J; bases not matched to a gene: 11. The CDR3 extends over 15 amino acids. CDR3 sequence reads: CASSPRTSRSDEQFF. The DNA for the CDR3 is TGTGCCAGCAGCCCCCGGACTAGCAGGTCGGATGAGCAGTTCTTC.

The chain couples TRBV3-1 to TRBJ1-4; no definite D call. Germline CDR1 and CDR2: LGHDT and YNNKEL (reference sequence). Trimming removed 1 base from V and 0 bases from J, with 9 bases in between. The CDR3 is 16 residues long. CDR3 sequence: CASSQGSVATNEKLFF. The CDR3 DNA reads TGTGCCAGCAGCCAAGGTTCAGTTGCAACTAATGAAAAACTGTTTTTT.

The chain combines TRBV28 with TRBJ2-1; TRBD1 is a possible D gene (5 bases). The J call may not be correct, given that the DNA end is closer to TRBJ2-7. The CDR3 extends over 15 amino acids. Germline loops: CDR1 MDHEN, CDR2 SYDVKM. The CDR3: CASSSSGFGYNEQYF. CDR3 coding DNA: TGTGCCAGCAGTTCATCAGGGTTTGGCTACAATGAGCAGTACTTC.

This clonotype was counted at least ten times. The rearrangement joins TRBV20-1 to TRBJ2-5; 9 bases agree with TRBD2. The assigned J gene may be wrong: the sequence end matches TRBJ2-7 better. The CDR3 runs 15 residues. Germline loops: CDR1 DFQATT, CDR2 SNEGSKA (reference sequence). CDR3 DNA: TGCAGTGCTAGAATCCCGTTAGCGGGAGTTGGCGAGCAGTACTTC. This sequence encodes CSARIPLAGVGEQYF.

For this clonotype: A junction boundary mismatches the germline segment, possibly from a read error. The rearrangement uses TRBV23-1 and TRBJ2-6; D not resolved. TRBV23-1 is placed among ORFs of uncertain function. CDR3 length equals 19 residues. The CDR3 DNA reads TGCGCCGGCAGTCAATCGACTGGGCCCCCTCTTTCTGGGGCCAACGTCCTGACTTTC. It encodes CAGSQSTGPPLSGANVLTF.

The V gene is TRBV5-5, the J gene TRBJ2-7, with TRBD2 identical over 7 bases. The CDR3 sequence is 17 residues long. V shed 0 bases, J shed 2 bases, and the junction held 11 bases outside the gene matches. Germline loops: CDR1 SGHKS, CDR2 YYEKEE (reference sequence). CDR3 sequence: CASSLEAGGAGAYEQYF. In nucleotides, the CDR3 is TGTGCCAGCAGCTTGGAGGCCGGCGGGGCGGGGGCCTACGAGCAGTACTTC.

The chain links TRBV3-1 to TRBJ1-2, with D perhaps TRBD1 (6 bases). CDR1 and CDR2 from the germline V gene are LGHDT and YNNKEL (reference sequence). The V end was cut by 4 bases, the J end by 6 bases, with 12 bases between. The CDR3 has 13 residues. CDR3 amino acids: CASSRRGADGYTF. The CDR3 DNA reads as TGTGCCAGCAGCCGGAGGGGGGCGGATGGCTACACCTTC.

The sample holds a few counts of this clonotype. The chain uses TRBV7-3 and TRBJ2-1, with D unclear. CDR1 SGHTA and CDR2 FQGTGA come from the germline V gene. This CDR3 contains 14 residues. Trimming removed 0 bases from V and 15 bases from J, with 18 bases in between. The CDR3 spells CASSLTGSNGRPFF. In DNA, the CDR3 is TGTGCCAGCAGCTTAACCGGGTCTAACGGCCGACCGTTCTTC.

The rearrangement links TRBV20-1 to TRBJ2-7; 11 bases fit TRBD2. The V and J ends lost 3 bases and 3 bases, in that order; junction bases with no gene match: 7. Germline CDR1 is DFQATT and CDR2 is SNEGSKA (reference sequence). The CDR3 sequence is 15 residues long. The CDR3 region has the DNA TGCAGTGCTAGCCCCACTAGCGGGGGTGTCTACGAGCAGTACTTC. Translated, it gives CSASPTSGGVYEQYF.

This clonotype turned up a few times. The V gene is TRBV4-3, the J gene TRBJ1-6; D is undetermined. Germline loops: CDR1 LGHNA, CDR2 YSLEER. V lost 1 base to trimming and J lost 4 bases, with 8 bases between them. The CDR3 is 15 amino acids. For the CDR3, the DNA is TGCGCCAGCAGCCAAGGCCAGAGGTATAATTCACCCCTCCACTTT. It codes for CASSQGQRYNSPLHF.

CDR3 sequence: CATPGQGNYEQYF. CDR3 DNA: TGTGCCACCCCGGGACAGGGAAATTACGAGCAGTACTTC. The rearrangement links TRBV6-1 to TRBJ2-7; TRBD1 matches at 9 bases. V lost 10 bases to trimming and J lost 4 bases; unmatched junction nucleotides: 8. The length of the CDR3 is 13 residues. From germline, CDR1 is MNHNS and CDR2 SASEGT.

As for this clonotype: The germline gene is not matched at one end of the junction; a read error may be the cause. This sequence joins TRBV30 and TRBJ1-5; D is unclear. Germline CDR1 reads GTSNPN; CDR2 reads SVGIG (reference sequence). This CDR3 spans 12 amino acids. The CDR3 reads CACHYSNQPQHF. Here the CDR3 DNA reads TGCGCCTGCCACTATAGCAATCAGCCCCAGCATTTT.

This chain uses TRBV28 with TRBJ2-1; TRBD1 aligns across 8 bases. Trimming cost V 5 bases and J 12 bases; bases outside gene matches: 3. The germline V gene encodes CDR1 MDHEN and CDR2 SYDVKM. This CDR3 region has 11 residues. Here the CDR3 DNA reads TGTGCCAGCAGTGGACAGGGTGGGCAGTTCTTC. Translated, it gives CASSGQGGQFF.

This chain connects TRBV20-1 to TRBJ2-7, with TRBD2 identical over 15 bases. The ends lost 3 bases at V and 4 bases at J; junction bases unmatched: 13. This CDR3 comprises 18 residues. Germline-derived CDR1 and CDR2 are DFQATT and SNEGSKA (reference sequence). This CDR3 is CSARAQGLAGGALYEQYF. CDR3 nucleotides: TGCAGTGCTAGGGCCCAGGGACTAGCGGGAGGTGCCCTGTACGAGCAGTACTTC.

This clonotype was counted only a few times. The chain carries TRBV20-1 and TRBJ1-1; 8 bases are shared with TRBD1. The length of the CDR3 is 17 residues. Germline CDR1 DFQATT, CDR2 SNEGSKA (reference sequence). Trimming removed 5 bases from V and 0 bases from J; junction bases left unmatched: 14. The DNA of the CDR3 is TGCAGTGCTCGAAAAGGGGGGACAGGCCTCATGAACACTGAAGCTTTCTTT. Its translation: CSARKGGTGLMNTEAFF.

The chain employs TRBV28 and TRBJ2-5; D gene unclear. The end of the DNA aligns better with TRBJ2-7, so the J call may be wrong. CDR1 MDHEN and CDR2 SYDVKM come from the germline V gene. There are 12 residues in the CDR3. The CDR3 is CASSLLPNEQYF. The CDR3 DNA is TGTGCCAGCAGTTTATTGCCCAACGAGCAGTACTTC.

As DNA, the CDR3 is TGTGCCATCAGGCTCGGGACAGAAGATAATTCACCCCTCCACTTT. Translating it yields CAIRLGTEDNSPLHF. V gene TRBV10-3 combines with J gene TRBJ1-6, with TRBD1 matching 7 bases. V shed 6 bases, J shed 5 bases, and the junction held 7 bases outside the gene matches. Germline-derived CDR1 and CDR2 are ENHRY and SYGVKD. The CDR3 runs to 15 residues.